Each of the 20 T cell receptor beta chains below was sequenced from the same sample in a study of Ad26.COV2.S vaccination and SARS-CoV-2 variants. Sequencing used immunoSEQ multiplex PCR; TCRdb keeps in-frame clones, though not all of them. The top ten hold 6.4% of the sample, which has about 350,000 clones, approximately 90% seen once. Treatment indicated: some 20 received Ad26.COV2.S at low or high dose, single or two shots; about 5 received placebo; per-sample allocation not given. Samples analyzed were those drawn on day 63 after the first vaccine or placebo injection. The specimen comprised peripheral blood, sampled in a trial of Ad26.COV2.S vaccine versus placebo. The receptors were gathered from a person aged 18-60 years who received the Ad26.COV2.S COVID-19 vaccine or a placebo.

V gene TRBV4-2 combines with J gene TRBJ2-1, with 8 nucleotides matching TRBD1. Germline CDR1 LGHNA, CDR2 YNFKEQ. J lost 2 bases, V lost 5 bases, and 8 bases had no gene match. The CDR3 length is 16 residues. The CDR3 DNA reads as TGTGCCAGCAGCGTACAACAGGGGGGAACCTACAATGAGCAGTTCTTC. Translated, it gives CASSVQQGGTYNEQFF.

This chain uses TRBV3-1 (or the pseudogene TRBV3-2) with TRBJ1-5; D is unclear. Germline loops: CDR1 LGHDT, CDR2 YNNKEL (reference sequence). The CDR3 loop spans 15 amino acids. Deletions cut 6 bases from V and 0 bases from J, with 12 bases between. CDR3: CASRPGGNSNQPQHF. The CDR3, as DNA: TGTGCCAGCAGGCCCGGCGGTAATAGCAATCAGCCCCAGCATTTT.

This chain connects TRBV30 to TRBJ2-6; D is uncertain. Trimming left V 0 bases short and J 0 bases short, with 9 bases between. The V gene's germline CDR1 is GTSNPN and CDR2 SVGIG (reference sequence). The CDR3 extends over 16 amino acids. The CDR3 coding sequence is TGTGCCTGGAGTGTACTCGGCAGCTCTGGGGCCAACGTCCTGACTTTC. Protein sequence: CAWSVLGSSGANVLTF.

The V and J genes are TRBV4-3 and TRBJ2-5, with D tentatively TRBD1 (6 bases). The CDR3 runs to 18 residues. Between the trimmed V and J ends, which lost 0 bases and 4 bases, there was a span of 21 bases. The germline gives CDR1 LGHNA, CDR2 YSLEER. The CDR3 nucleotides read TGCGCCAGCAGCCAAGATATAAGTTATGGGACAAGGGGAGAGACCCAGTACTTC. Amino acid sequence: CASSQDISYGTRGETQYF.

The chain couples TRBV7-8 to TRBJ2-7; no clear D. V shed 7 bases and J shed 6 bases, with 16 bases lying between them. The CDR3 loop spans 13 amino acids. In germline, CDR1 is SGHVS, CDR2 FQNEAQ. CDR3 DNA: TGTGCCAGCACAAATAGCCCTCCCGTCGAGCAGTACTTC. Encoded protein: CASTNSPPVEQYF.

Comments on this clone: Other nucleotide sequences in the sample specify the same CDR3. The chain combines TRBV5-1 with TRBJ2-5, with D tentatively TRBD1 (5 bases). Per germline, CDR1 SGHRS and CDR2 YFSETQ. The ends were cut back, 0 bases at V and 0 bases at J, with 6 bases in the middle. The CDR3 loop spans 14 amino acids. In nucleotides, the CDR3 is TGCGCCAGCAGCTTGGAAGGGGACCAAGAGACCCAGTACTTC. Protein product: CASSLEGDQETQYF.

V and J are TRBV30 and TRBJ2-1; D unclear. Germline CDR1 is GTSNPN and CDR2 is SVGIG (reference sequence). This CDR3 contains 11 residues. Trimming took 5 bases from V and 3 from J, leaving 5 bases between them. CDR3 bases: TGTGCCTGGGAGAGCTACAATGAGCAGTTCTTC. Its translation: CAWESYNEQFF.

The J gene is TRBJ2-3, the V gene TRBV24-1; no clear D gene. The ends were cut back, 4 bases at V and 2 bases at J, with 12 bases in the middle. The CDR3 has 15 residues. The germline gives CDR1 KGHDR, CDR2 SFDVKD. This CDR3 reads CATSESTSDTDTQYF. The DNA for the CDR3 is TGTGCCACCAGTGAATCAACATCGGACACAGATACGCAGTATTTT.

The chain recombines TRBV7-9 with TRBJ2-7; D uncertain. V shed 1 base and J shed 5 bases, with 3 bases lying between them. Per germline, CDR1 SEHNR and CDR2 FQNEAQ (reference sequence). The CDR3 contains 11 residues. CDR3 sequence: CASSLVDEQYF. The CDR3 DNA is TGTGCCAGCAGCTTAGTGGACGAGCAGTACTTC. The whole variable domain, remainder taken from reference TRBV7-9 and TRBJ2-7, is DTGVSQNPRHKITKRGQNVTFRCDPISEHNRLYWYRQTLGQGPEFLTYFQNEAQLEKSRLLSDRFSAERPKGSFSTLEIQRTEQGDSAMYLCASSLVDEQYFGPGTRLTVT.

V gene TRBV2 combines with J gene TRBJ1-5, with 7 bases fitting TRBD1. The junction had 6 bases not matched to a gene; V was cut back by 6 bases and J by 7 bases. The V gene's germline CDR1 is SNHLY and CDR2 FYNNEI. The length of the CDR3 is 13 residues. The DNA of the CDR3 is TGTGCCAGCAGAGACAGGGAGGGACAGCCCCAGCATTTT. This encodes CASRDREGQPQHF.

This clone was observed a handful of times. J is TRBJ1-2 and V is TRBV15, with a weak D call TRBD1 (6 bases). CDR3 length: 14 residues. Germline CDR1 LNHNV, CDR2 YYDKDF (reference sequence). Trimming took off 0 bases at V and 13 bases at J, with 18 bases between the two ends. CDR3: CATSRDLRGSGGTF. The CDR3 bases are TGTGCCACCAGCAGAGATCTGAGGGGGAGTGGGGGCACCTTC.

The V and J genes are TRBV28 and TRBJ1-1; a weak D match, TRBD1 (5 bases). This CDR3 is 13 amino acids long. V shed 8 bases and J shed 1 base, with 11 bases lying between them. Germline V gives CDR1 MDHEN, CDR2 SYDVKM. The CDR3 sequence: CASELGGNTEAFF. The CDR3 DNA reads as TGTGCCAGCGAACTTGGGGGGAACACTGAAGCTTTCTTT.

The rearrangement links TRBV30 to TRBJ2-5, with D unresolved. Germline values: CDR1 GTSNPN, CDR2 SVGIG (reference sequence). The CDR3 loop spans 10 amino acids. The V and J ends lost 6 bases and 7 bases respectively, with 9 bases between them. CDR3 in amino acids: CACFMGTQYF. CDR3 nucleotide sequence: TGTGCCTGCTTTATGGGGACCCAGTACTTC.

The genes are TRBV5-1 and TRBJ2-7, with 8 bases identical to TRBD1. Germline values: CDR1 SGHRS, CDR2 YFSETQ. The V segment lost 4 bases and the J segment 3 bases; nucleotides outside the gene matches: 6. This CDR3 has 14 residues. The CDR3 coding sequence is TGCGCCAGCAGCCATCCGGGACAGGTCTACGAGCAGTACTTC. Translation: CASSHPGQVYEQYF.

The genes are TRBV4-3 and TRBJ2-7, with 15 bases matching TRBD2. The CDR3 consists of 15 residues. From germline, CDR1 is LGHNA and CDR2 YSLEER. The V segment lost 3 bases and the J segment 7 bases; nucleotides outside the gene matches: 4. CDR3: CASSHRTSGGGEQYF. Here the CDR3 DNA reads TGCGCCAGCAGCCACCGGACTAGCGGGGGGGGTGAGCAGTACTTC.

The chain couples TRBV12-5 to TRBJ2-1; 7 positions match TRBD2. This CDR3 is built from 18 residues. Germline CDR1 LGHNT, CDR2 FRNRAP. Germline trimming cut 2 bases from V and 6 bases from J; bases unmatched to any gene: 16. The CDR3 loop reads CASGLSPGLQRGPNEQFF. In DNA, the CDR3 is TGTGCTAGTGGTTTGTCCCCCGGCTTACAGCGGGGCCCCAATGAGCAGTTCTTC.

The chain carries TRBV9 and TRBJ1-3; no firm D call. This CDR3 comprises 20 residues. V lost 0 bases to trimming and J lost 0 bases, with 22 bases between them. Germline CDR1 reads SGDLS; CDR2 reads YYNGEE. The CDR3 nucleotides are TGTGCCAGCAGCGTAGAGCCCGGGCTAGGGCCCGGAGGCTCTGGAAACACCATATATTTT. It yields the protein CASSVEPGLGPGGSGNTIYF.

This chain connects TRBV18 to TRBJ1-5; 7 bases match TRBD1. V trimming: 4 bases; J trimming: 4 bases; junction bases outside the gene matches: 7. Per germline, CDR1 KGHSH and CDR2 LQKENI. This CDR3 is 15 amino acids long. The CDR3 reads CASSRAGQSNQPQHF. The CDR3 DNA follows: TGTGCCAGCTCACGAGCGGGACAGAGTAATCAGCCCCAGCATTTT.

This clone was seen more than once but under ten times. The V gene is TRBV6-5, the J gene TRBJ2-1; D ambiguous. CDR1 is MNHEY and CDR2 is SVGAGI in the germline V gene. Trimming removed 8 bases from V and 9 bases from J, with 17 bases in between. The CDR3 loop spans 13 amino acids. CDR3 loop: CASSRLSTTEQFF. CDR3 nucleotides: TGTGCCAGCTCTAGACTCTCCACCACTGAGCAGTTCTTC.

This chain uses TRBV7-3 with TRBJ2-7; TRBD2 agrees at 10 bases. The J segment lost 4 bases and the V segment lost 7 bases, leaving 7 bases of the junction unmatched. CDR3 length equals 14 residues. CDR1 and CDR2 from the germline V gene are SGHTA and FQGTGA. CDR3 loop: CASTLTSGTYEQYF. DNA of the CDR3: TGTGCCAGCACCCTTACTAGCGGGACGTACGAGCAGTACTTC.